These 11 T cell receptor beta chains share one sample of origin, sequenced in a study of blood T cell repertoires in COVID-19. Method: immunoSEQ multiplex PCR; TCRdb's copy keeps in-frame clones and lacks some. The table records 180,000 or so clones, approximately 84% of them present only once. Sample: peripheral blood. The receptors come from a man between 35 and 55 years old who had recovered from COVID-19.

This rearrangement joins TRBV5-6 to TRBJ2-3; no definite D call. V was cut by 3 bases and J by 0 bases, with 11 bases left in between. CDR1 SGHDT and CDR2 YYEEEE come from the germline V gene. The CDR3 extends over 15 amino acids. CDR3: CASSSLAKSTDTQYF. The CDR3 DNA sequence: TGTGCCAGCAGCTCATTAGCCAAAAGCACAGATACGCAGTATTTT.

A few counts support this clone. The CDR3 nucleotides read TGTGCCAGCAGTTTACGTCCTCAGCCCCAGCATTTT. This codes for CASSLRPQPQHF. The V gene is TRBV28, the J gene TRBJ1-5; no clear D gene. Germline-derived CDR1 and CDR2 are MDHEN and SYDVKM. CDR3 length: 12 amino acids. V lost 2 bases and J lost 6, with 5 bases in between. Drawing the rest from reference TRBV28 and TRBJ1-5, the complete variable domain is DVKVTQSSRYLVKRTGEKVFLECVQDMDHENMFWYRQDPGLGLRLIYFSYDVKMKEKGDIPEGYSVSREKKERFSLILESASTNQTSMYLCASSLRPQPQHFGDGTRLSIL.

The CDR3 reads CASKVTVNYEQYF. For the CDR3, the DNA is TGTGCCAGCAAAGTGACAGTCAACTACGAGCAGTACTTC. This rearrangement joins TRBV6-5 to TRBJ2-7; possibly TRBD1 for D (5 bases). The CDR3 has 13 residues. Trimming took 7 bases from V and 3 from J, leaving 13 bases between them. Germline lookup yields CDR1 MNHEY and CDR2 SVGAGI.

The chain employs TRBV7-2 and TRBJ2-1; 9 bases match TRBD2. Germline V CDR1 and CDR2: SGHTA, FQGNSA. Trimming at V came to 1 base and at J to 3 bases, leaving 4 bases not matched to a gene. The CDR3 contains 16 residues. The CDR3 sequence is CASSLDGSGGYNEQFF. CDR3 nucleotide sequence: TGTGCCAGCAGCTTAGATGGTAGCGGGGGCTACAATGAGCAGTTCTTC.

The chain links TRBV24-1 to TRBJ2-5; D is unresolved. Germline CDR1 and CDR2: KGHDR and SFDVKD. The CDR3 is 11 amino acids. The germline V and J ends were trimmed by 8 bases and 2 bases, with 5 bases remaining between them. CDR3 bases: TGTGCCACCACCAGGCAAGAGACCCAGTACTTC. Its translation is CATTRQETQYF.

The DNA for the CDR3 is TGTGCCAGTAACGCGGGAGGGCCTAAGGATACGCAGTATTTT. Translating gives CASNAGGPKDTQYF. The chain uses TRBV28 and TRBJ2-3, with 9 bases fitting TRBD2. The V segment lost 9 bases and the J segment 6 bases; nucleotides outside the gene matches: 10. Germline V CDR1 and CDR2: MDHEN, SYDVKM. The CDR3 loop spans 14 amino acids.

The chain couples TRBV6-5 to TRBJ1-2; 9 bases are a match to TRBD1. Germline trimming cut 6 bases from V and 3 bases from J; bases unmatched to any gene: 8. This CDR3 contains 15 residues. From germline, CDR1 is MNHEY and CDR2 SVGAGI. The CDR3 DNA sequence: TGTGCCAGCAGACCAGGGACAGGGTACGACTATGGCTACACCTTC. This gives the protein CASRPGTGYDYGYTF.

The chain uses TRBV18 and TRBJ2-1; D call uncertain. The germline V gene encodes CDR1 KGHSH and CDR2 LQKENI. V lost 4 bases, J lost 8 bases, and 6 bases lay in between. This CDR3 has 11 amino acids. CDR3: CASSREYEQFF. CDR3 in DNA: TGTGCCAGCTCACGCGAGTATGAGCAGTTCTTC. Complete variable domain (other parts from reference TRBV18 and TRBJ2-1): NAGVMQNPRHLVRRRGQEARLRCSPMKGHSHVYWYRQLPEEGLKFMVYLQKENIIDESGMPKERFSAEFPKEGPSILRIQQVVRGDSAAYFCASSREYEQFFGPGTRLTVL.

The rearrangement uses TRBV5-1 and TRBJ2-7; the D gene is possibly TRBD1 (6 bases). The CDR3 consists of 18 residues. Germline V gene sequence: CDR1 SGHRS, CDR2 YFSETQ. V lost 0 bases to trimming and J lost 5 bases, with 24 bases between them. As DNA, the CDR3 is TGCGCCAGCAGCTTGGTAGGTCCAGGACAGACACTATGGGACGAGCAGTACTTC. It encodes CASSLVGPGQTLWDEQYF.

The gene calls are TRBV27 and TRBJ2-7; TRBD2 matches 13 bases. Trimming removed 4 bases from V and 5 bases from J; junction bases left unmatched: 5. Germline assignment: CDR1 MNHEY and CDR2 SMNVEV (reference sequence). This CDR3 contains 15 residues. The CDR3 spells CASSSWTSGGDEQYF. The CDR3 coding sequence is TGTGCCAGCAGTTCATGGACTAGCGGGGGCGACGAGCAGTACTTC.

A single count supports this clone. The CDR3 DNA reads as TGTGCCAGCTGGGACTCCTTCCAAGAGACCCAGTACTTC. Residues: CASWDSFQETQYF. The chain has TRBV7-9 and TRBJ2-5; D might be TRBD2 (6 bases). The germline CDR1 and CDR2 sequences are SEHNR and FQNEAQ (reference sequence). V was clipped by 8 bases and J by 1 base, with 11 bases between them. The CDR3 length is 13 residues. The full variable domain, its missing parts supplied by reference TRBV7-9 and TRBJ2-5, is DTGVSQNPRHKITKRGQNVTFRCDPISEHNRLYWYRQTLGQGPEFLTYFQNEAQLEKSRLLSDRFSAERPKGSFSTLEIQRTEQGDSAMYLCASWDSFQETQYFGPGTRLLVL.